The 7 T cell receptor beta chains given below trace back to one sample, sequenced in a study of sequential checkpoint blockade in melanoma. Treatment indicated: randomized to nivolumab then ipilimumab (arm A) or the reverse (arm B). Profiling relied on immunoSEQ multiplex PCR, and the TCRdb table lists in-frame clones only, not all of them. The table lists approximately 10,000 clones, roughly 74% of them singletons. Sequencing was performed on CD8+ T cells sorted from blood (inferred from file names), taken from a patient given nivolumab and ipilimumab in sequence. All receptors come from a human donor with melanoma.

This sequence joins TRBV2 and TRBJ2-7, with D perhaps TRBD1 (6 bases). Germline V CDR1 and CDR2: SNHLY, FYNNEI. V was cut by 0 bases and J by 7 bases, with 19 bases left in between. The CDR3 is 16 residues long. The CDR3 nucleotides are TGTGCCAGCAGTGAAGCGCTTCGGGGACAACTTAGGGAGCAGTACTTC. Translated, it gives CASSEALRGQLREQYF.

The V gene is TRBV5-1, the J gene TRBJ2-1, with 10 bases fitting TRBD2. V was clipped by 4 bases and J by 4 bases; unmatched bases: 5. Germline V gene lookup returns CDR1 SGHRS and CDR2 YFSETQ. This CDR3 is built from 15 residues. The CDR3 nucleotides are TGCGCCAGCAGCCTCGGACTAGCGGATTACAATGAGCAGTTCTTC. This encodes CASSLGLADYNEQFF.

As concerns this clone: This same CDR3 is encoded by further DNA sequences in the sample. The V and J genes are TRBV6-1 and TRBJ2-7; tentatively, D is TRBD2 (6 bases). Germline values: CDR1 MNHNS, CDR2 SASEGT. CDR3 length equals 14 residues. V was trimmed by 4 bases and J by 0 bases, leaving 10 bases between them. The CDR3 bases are TGTGCCAGCAGTGGGCTCGGGAGCTCCTACGAGCAGTACTTC. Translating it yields CASSGLGSSYEQYF.

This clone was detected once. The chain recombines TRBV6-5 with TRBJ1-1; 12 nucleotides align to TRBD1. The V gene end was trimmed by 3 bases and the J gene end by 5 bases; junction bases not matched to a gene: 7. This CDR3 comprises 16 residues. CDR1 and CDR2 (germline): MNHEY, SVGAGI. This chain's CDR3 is CASSYGDRGLETEAFF. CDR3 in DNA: TGTGCCAGCAGTTATGGGGACAGGGGGCTAGAAACTGAAGCTTTCTTT.

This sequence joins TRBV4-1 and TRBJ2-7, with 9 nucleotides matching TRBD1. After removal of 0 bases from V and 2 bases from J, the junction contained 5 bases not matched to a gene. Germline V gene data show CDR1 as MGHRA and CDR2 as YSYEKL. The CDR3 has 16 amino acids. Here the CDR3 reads CASSQEKTGGTYEQYF. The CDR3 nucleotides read TGCGCCAGCAGCCAAGAAAAGACAGGGGGGACCTACGAGCAGTACTTC.

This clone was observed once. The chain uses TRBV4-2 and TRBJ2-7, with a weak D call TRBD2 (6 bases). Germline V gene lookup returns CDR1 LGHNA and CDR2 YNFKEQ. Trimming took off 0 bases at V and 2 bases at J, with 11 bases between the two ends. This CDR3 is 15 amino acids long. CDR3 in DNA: TGTGCCAGCAGCCAAGAAGGAGGGAGAGCCTACGAGCAGTACTTC. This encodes CASSQEGGRAYEQYF.

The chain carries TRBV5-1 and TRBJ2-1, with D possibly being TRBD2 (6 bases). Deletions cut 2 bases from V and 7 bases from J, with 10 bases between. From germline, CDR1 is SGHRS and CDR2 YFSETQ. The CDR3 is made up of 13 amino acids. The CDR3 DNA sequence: TGCGCCAGCAGCTTTCACGCGGGGAATGAGCAGTTCTTC. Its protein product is CASSFHAGNEQFF. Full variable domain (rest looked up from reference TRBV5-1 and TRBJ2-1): KAGVTQTPRYLIKTRGQQVTLSCSPISGHRSVSWYQQTPGQGLQFLFEYFSETQRNKGNFPGRFSGRQFSNSRSEMNVSTLELGDSALYLCASSFHAGNEQFFGPGTRLTVL.